The entry below describes one TCR beta chain. Its target is not known. The CDR3 totals 15 residues. Germline V lookup: CDR1 SNHLY, CDR2 FYNNEI. Trimming removed 6 bases at V and 0 bases at J, with 14 bases between. This entry comes from a study of long-term antiretroviral therapy in people with HIV. Study outcomes and limitations: Post-ART, diversity grew, though it stayed under transplant donor control levels.

It was version v3.0 of the immunoSEQ assay that was run at survey level. The table came from immunoSEQ multiplex PCR; TCRdb's copy has only in-frame clones and leaves some out. This table holds around 9,200 clones, 60% to 85% found once. The V call is TRBV2, the J call TRBJ1-1; TRBD1 is a possible D gene (5 bases). The receptor comes from a man aged 40-49 years with HIV. The material sequenced was unsorted PBMCs, taken 0.6 years before starting antiretroviral therapy. The CDR3 loop reads CASSLQDTLNTEAFF. CDR3 nucleotides: TGTGCCAGCAGCCTTCAGGACACGCTGAACACTGAAGCTTTCTTT.